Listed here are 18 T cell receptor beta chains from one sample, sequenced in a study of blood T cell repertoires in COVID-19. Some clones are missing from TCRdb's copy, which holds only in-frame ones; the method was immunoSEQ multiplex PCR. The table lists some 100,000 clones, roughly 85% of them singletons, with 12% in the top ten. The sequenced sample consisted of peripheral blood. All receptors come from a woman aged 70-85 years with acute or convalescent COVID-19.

The CDR3 DNA follows: TGTGCCAGCAGTTTTACTAGCTCAGATACGCAGTATTTT. It yields the protein CASSFTSSDTQYF. The chain is built from TRBV27 and TRBJ2-3; tentative D call: TRBD2 (6 bases). Per germline, CDR1 MNHEY and CDR2 SMNVEV (reference sequence). The CDR3 runs to 13 residues. Trimming took off 3 bases at V and 4 bases at J, with 8 bases between the two ends.

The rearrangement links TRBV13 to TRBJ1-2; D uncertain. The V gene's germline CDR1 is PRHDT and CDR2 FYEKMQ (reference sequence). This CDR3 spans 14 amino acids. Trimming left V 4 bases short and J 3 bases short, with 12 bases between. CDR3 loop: CASSSPPKYYGYTF. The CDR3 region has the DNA TGTGCCAGCAGCTCCCCACCTAAGTACTATGGCTACACCTTC.

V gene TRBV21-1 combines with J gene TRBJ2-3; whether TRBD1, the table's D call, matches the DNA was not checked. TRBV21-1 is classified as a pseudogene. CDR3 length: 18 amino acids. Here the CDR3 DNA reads TGTGCCAGCAGCAAGGGCAGGGTGATCGATGTAGGAAGAGATACGCAGTATTTT. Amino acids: CASSKGRVIDVGRDTQYF.

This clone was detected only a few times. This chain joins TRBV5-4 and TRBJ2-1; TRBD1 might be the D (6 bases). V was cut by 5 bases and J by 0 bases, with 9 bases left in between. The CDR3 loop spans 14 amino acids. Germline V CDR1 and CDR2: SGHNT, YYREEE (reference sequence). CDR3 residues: CASRGASSYNEQFF. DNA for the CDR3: TGTGCCAGCAGGGGGGCCAGCTCCTACAATGAGCAGTTCTTC. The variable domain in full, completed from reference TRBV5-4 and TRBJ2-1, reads ETGVTQSPTHLIKTRGQQVTLRCSSQSGHNTVSWYQQALGQGPQFIFQYYREEENGRGNFPPRFSGLQFPNYSSELNVNALELDDSALYLCASRGASSYNEQFFGPGTRLTVL.

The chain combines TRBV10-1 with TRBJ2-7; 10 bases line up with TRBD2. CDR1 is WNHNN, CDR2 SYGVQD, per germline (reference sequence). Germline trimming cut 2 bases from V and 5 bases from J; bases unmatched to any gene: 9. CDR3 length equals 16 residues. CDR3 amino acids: CASSESRLAGVDEQYV. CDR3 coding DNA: TGCGCCAGCAGTGAGAGTAGGCTAGCGGGGGTCGACGAGCAGTACGTC.

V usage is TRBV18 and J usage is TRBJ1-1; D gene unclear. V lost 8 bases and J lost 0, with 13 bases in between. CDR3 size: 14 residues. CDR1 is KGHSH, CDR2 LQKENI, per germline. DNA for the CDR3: TGTGCCAGCCCCAGAGGTTCTCTGAACACTGAAGCTTTCTTT. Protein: CASPRGSLNTEAFF.

Written as DNA, the CDR3 is TGTGCCAGCAGTGCAGCCGGGACTGGCGGCTACGAGCAGTACGTC. This codes for CASSAAGTGGYEQYV. V is TRBV6-2 or TRBV6-3 and J is TRBJ2-7, with TRBD2 as a possible D gene (6 bases). This CDR3 comprises 15 residues. Trimming removed 5 bases at V and 3 bases at J, with 17 bases between. CDR1 is MNHEY and CDR2 is SVGEGT in the germline V gene.

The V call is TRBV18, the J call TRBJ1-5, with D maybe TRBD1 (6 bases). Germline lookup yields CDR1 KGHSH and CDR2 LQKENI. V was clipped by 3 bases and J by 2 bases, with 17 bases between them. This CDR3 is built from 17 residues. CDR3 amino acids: CASSPRQVSSGNQPQHF. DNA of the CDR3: TGTGCCAGCTCACCTCGACAGGTTTCCTCGGGCAATCAGCCCCAGCATTTT.

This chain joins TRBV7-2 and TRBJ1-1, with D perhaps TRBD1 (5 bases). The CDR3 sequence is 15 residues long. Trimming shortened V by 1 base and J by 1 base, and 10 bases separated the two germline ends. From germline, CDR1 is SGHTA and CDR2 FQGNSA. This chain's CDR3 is CASSLVGGSNTEAFF. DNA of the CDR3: TGTGCCAGCAGCTTAGTCGGGGGATCGAACACTGAAGCTTTCTTT.

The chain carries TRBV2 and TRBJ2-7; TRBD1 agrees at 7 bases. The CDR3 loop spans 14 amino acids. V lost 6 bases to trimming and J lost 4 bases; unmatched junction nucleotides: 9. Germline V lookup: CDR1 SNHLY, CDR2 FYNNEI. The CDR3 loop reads CASSPQGERYEQYF. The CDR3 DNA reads TGTGCCAGCAGCCCGCAGGGGGAACGGTACGAGCAGTACTTC.

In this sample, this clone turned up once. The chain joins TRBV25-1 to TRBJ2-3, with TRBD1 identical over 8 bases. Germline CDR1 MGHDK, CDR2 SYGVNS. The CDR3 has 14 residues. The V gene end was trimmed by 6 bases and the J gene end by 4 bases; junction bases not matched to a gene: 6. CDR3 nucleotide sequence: TGTGCCAGCAGCAGACAGGGGCGCGCAGATACGCAGTATTTT. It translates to CASSRQGRADTQYF.

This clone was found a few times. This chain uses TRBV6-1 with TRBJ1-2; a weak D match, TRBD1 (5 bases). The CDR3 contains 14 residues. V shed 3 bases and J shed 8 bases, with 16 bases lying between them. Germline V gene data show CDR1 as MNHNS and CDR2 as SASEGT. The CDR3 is CASSDGLGGGGYTF. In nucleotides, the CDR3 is TGTGCCAGCAGTGATGGTCTGGGGGGTGGGGGCTACACCTTC.

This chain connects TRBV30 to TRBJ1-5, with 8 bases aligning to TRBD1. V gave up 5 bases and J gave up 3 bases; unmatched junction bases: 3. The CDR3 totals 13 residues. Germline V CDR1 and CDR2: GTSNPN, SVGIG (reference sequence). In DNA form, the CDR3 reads TGTGCCTGGGCAGGGGGCACCAATCAGCCCCAGCATTTT. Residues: CAWAGGTNQPQHF.

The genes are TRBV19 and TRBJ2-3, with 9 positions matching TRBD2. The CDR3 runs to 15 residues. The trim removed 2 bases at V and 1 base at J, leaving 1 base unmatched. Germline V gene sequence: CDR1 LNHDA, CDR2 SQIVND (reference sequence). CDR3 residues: CASSIPSGGTDTQYF. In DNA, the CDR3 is TGTGCCAGTAGTATACCTAGCGGGGGCACAGATACGCAGTATTTT.

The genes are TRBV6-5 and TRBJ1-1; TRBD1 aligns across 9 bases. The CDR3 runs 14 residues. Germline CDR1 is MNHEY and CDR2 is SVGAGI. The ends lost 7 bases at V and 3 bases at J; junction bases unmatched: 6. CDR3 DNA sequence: TGTGCCAGCAACCTCCGGGACAGGGACACTGAAGCTTTCTTT. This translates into CASNLRDRDTEAFF.

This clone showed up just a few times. The CDR3 here is CASSLDGIQGYTF. Written as DNA, the CDR3 is TGCGCCAGCAGCTTGGACGGGATCCAAGGCTACACCTTC. The chain joins TRBV5-1 to TRBJ1-2; D ambiguous. The length of the CDR3 is 13 residues. The germline CDR1 and CDR2 sequences are SGHRS and YFSETQ. With 0 bases removed from V and 8 bases from J, the gap between germline ends came to 11 bases.

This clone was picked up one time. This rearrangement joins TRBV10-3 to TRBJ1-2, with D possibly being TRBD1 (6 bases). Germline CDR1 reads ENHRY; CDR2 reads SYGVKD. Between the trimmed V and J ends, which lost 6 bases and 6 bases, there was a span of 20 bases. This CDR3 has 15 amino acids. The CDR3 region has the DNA TGTGCCATCAGGAGGGGGACGGACGCCTCTAATGGCTACACCTTC. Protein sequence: CAIRRGTDASNGYTF.

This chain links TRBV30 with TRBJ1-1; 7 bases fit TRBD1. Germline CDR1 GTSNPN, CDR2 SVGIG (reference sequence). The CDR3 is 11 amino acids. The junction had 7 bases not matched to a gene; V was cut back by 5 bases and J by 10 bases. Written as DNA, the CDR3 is TGTGCCTGGTCCGACAGGGCCCCAGCTTTCTTT. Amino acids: CAWSDRAPAFF.